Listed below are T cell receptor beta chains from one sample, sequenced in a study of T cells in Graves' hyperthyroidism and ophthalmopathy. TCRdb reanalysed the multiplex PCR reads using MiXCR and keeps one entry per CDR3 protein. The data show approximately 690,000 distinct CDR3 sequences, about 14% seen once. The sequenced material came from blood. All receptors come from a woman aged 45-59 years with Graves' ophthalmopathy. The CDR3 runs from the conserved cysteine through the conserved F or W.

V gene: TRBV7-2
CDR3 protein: CASSLRRGASGRRSDTQYF

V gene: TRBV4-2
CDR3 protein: CASSQDFLGTDTQYF

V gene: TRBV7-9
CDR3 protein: CASSLTGERVHEQFF

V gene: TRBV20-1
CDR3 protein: CSAWRGLATDTQYF

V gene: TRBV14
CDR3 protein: CASSQDRREKLFF

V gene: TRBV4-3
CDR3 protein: CASSQGGLGSYNEQFF

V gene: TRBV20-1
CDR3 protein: CSAGLAGVETQYF

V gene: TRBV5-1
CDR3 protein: CASSKGPRYQETQYF

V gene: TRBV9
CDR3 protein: CASSVSPTGELFF

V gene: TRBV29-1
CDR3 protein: CSVGGGWGMNTEAFF

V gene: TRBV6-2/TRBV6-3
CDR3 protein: CASSGTSGSVYNEQFF

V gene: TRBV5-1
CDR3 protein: CASSPPDRAGNEQYF

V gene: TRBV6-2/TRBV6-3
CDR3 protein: CASSYSLPMVSQYF

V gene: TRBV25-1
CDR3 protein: CASSEFVGGNEQFF

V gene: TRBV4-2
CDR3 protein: CASSQVRGSDRNEQFF

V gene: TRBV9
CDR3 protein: CASSVARGSETQYF

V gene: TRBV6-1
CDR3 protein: CASSLGLLRGTNEKLFF